This T cell receptor (beta chain) was captured in a study of response to subunit inactivated influenza vaccine. Findings and limits, study-wide: With each seasonal influenza vaccination, the authors suggested, few new T cells are recruited.

This clonotype showed up just a few times. Its antigen is undetermined. In TCRdb, the RT-PCR reads were re-called with MiXCR into one record per CDR3 protein. The sample records 500,000 to 600,000 distinct CDR3 sequences, approximately 15% being singletons. Germline V lookup: CDR1 SQVTM, CDR2 ANQGSEA. CDR3 length: 14 residues. Trimming cost V 6 bases and J 5 bases; bases outside gene matches: 12. Sequencing used CD4+ T cells sorted from PBMCs, obtained around 25 months after vaccination. The rearrangement uses TRBV29-1 and TRBJ2-7; 8 nucleotides align to TRBD1. The sequence was collected from a man between 50 and 70 years old who received an inactivated influenza vaccine. The CDR3 region is CSVVRVQGANEQYF. Here the CDR3 DNA reads TGCAGCGTCGTGAGGGTCCAGGGGGCCAACGAGCAGTACTTC.